This TCR beta chain originates from a study of control samples from healthy donors and cancer patients (dated by TCRdb to 2018 to 2020). The library was produced with the immunoSEQ multiplex PCR assay. As stored in TCRdb, this immuneACCESS dataset retains in-frame rearrangements with V and J assigned. A fraction of the clones does not appear; measured against another copy, unresolved V genes explain less than half of the discrepancy, and the remainder lacks a known reason. For this sample the table gives over 150,000 clones, of which around 94% were detected only once. Over 1.1% of the sample rests with the top ten. Including the terminal cysteine and phenylalanine, the CDR3 comprises 16 residues. The entry retains the CDR3 DNA only, 48 bases that are in frame from base 1. As to this clone: The specificity of this receptor is unknown. No base qualities exist here, and no much larger clone lies one base off it.

The rearrangement joined TRBV21-1 to TRBJ1-6; TRBD1, as called in the table, went unchecked against the DNA. TRBV21-1 counts as a pseudogene. The specimen sequenced was blood. The TCR comes from a man aged 25 to 40 in good health. In nucleotides, the sequence is TGTGCCAGCAGCGGTCGACAGGGGGCGGGAAATTCACCCCTCCACTTT. The translation is CASSGRQGAGNSPLHF.